A single sample is the source of the 17 T cell receptor beta chains below, sequenced in a study of blood T cell repertoires in COVID-19. Assay: immunoSEQ multiplex PCR; the TCRdb copy retains only in-frame clones and omits some. The data contain 170,000 or so clones, roughly 87% of them singletons. The sequencing sample was made of PBMCs or T cells enriched from blood (not recorded which). The receptors derive from a woman in her forties or fifties who had recovered from COVID-19.

The chain recombines TRBV28 with TRBJ2-3; D gene uncertain. Trimming took 8 bases from V and 5 from J, leaving 5 bases between them. From germline, CDR1 is MDHEN and CDR2 SYDVKM. The CDR3 has 10 residues. CDR3 amino acids: CASQKDTQYF. CDR3 DNA: TGTGCCAGCCAGAAAGATACGCAGTATTTT.

The chain is built from TRBV5-1 and TRBJ2-1, with unresolved D. The germline gives CDR1 SGHRS, CDR2 YFSETQ. The V end was cut by 0 bases, the J end by 5 bases, with 6 bases between. The CDR3 totals 13 residues. This chain's CDR3 is CASSLATNNEQFF. The CDR3 region has the DNA TGCGCCAGCAGCTTGGCCACTAACAATGAGCAGTTCTTC.

The chain employs TRBV7-9 and TRBJ1-5, with no clear D. The V gene's germline CDR1 is SEHNR and CDR2 FQNEAQ (reference sequence). Trimming removed 3 bases at V and 11 bases at J, with 11 bases between. This CDR3 contains 12 residues. The CDR3 DNA reads as TGTGCCAGCAGCTTCGATAGTGTGGCCCAGCATTTT. Residues: CASSFDSVAQHF.

As DNA, the CDR3 is TGTGCCACCAGCGATCGGGGCTACGAGCAGTACTTC. Protein: CATSDRGYEQYF. The chain has TRBV19 and TRBJ2-7, with D maybe TRBD2 (5 bases). The CDR3 runs to 12 residues. V was pared by 10 bases and J by 3 bases, with 13 bases between. Germline V gene sequence: CDR1 LNHDA, CDR2 SQIVND (reference sequence).

The rearrangement joins TRBV12-5 to TRBJ1-1; D remains unclear. The CDR3 is 14 residues long. From germline, CDR1 is LGHNT and CDR2 FRNRAP. The germline V and J ends were trimmed by 6 bases and 5 bases, with 16 bases remaining between them. The CDR3 is CASGNDLAGTEAFF. The DNA of the CDR3 is TGTGCTAGTGGCAACGATTTGGCGGGGACTGAAGCTTTCTTT.

This chain connects TRBV28 to TRBJ2-7; D is uncertain. Trimming pared 8 bases from V and 2 bases from J, leaving 10 bases between. Germline CDR1 is MDHEN and CDR2 is SYDVKM. The CDR3 sequence is 12 residues long. CDR3 region: CASQTSPYEQYF. In DNA form, the CDR3 reads TGTGCCAGCCAGACAAGTCCCTACGAGCAGTACTTC.

CDR3 protein: CSVEYRAGEANEQFF. CDR3 DNA: TGCAGCGTTGAATATCGAGCGGGAGAGGCCAATGAGCAGTTCTTC. This chain links TRBV29-1 with TRBJ2-1, with 8 positions matching TRBD2. Unmatched junction bases numbered 9, after V lost 2 bases and J lost 6 bases. The length of the CDR3 is 15 residues. The V gene's germline CDR1 is SQVTM and CDR2 ANQGSEA.

The V gene is TRBV11-3, the J gene TRBJ2-7; 9 bases fit TRBD2. V trimming: 3 bases; J trimming: 4 bases; junction bases outside the gene matches: 10. Germline loops: CDR1 SGHNT, CDR2 YENEEA. CDR3 length: 16 amino acids. The CDR3 loop reads CASSFSGSDSLYEQYF. The CDR3 DNA follows: TGTGCCAGCAGCTTTAGCGGGAGCGATTCCCTTTACGAGCAGTACTTC.

The genes are TRBV15 and TRBJ2-5; tentatively, D is TRBD1 (5 bases). In germline, CDR1 is LNHNV, CDR2 YYDKDF (reference sequence). This CDR3 is 13 amino acids long. V was clipped by 0 bases and J by 5 bases, with 7 bases between them. The DNA for the CDR3 is TGTGCCACCAGCAGAGATGGGGCCGAGACCCAGTACTTC. Translating it yields CATSRDGAETQYF. Full variable domain (outside the CDR3, taken from reference TRBV15 and TRBJ2-5): DAMVIQNPRYQVTQFGKPVTLSCSQTLNHNVMYWYQQKSSQAPKLLFHYYDKDFNNEADTPDNFQSRRPNTSFCFLDIRSPGLGDTAMYLCATSRDGAETQYFGPGTRLLVL.

V and J are TRBV7-8 and TRBJ1-2; TRBD1 aligns across 9 bases. The V gene's germline CDR1 is SGHVS and CDR2 FQNEAQ. V gave up 4 bases and J gave up 8 bases; unmatched junction bases: 5. This CDR3 is built from 13 residues. CDR3 nucleotides: TGTGCCAGCAGCTCGACCGGGACAGGGGGCTACACCTTC. It yields the protein CASSSTGTGGYTF.

The genes are TRBV2 and TRBJ1-1, with 7 bases fitting TRBD1. Germline assignment: CDR1 SNHLY and CDR2 FYNNEI. There are 14 residues in the CDR3. With V trimmed by 3 bases and J by 1 base, 2 bases remained unmatched. The CDR3 region is CASSDRGANTEAFF. CDR3 bases: TGTGCCAGCAGTGACAGGGGGGCGAACACTGAAGCTTTCTTT.

This rearrangement joins TRBV11-2 to TRBJ1-1, with D perhaps matching TRBD1 (6 bases). The CDR3 length is 14 residues. Germline lookup yields CDR1 SGHAT and CDR2 FQNNGV. V lost 1 base and J lost 4, with 10 bases in between. For the CDR3, the DNA is TGTGCCAGCAGCTTAGGAACAGGGCCCACTGAAGCTTTCTTT. It encodes CASSLGTGPTEAFF.

The rearrangement uses TRBV27 and TRBJ2-1, with TRBD2 matching over 7 bases. Germline assignment: CDR1 MNHEY and CDR2 SMNVEV (reference sequence). This CDR3 is built from 15 residues. The ends lost 6 bases at V and 2 bases at J; junction bases unmatched: 7. The CDR3: CASSGGRSTYNEQFF. CDR3 in DNA: TGTGCCAGCAGCGGCGGGAGATCTACCTACAATGAGCAGTTCTTC.

The rearrangement uses TRBV28 and TRBJ2-5, with D hard to call. CDR3 length: 12 residues. Per the germline V gene, CDR1 is MDHEN and CDR2 is SYDVKM. V was cut by 5 bases and J by 5 bases, with 9 bases left in between. In DNA, the CDR3 is TGTGCCAGCAGTCCCCCACGGGAGACCCAGTACTTC. Protein product: CASSPPRETQYF.

The chain uses TRBV28 and TRBJ2-1; TRBD2 matches 12 bases. V was pared by 3 bases and J by 5 bases, with 2 bases of the junction left unmatched. The CDR3 has 15 amino acids. Germline V CDR1 and CDR2: MDHEN, SYDVKM. CDR3 bases: TGTGCCAGCAGTTTCCGGACTAGCGGGGACAATGAGCAGTTCTTC. It is translated as CASSFRTSGDNEQFF.

The chain employs TRBV7-2 and TRBJ2-7, with D maybe TRBD1 (6 bases). CDR3 length equals 16 residues. V was trimmed by 2 bases and J by 4 bases, leaving 18 bases between them. From germline, CDR1 is SGHTA and CDR2 FQGNSA. As DNA, the CDR3 is TGTGCCAGCAGCTTAAGGGGACACCTTAACCCATACGAGCAGTACTTC. As protein: CASSLRGHLNPYEQYF.

The rearrangement uses TRBV5-4 and TRBJ2-2; D is unclear. CDR1 is SGHNT, CDR2 YYREEE, per germline (reference sequence). With 4 bases removed from V and 4 bases from J, the gap between germline ends came to 11 bases. This CDR3 comprises 14 residues. The CDR3 here is CASSNQRSTGELFF. Written as DNA, the CDR3 is TGTGCCAGCAGCAATCAGCGCAGCACCGGGGAGCTGTTTTTT.